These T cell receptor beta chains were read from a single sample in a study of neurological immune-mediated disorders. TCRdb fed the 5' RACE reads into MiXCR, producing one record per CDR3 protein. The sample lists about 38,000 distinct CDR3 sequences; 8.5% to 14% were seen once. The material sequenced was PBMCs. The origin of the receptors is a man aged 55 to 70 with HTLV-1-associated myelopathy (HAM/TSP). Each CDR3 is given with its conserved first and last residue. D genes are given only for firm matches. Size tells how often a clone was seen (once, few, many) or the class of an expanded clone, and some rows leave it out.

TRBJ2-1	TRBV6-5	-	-	CASSPAPGEQFF	TGTGCCAGCAGCCCGGCCCCCGGTGAGCAGTTCTTC
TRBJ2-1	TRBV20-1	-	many	CSAPYPGERVYEQFF	TGCAGTGCCCCATACCCGGGGGAAAGGGTTTATGAGCAGTTCTTC
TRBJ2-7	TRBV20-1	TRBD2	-	CSASPASGRPYVQYF	TGCAGTGCTTCCCCCGCTAGCGGGAGACCCTACGTGCAGTACTTC
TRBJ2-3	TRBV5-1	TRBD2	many	CASSSNSGRGADTQYF	TGCGCCAGCAGCTCGAATAGCGGGAGAGGCGCAGATACGCAGTATTTT
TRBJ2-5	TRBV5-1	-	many	CASSSRADGETQYF	TGCGCCAGCAGCTCTAGGGCAGATGGTGAGACCCAGTACTTC
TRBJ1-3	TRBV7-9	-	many	CASSSFSSGNTIYF	TGTGCCAGCAGCTCCTTCAGCTCTGGAAACACCATATATTTT
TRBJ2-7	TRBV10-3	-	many	CAISSGLDSYEQYF	TGTGCCATCAGCAGCGGGTTGGACTCCTACGAGCAGTACTTC
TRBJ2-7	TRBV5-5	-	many	CASSKVSGIIYEQYF	TGTGCCAGCAGCAAGGTGTCGGGGATAATCTACGAGCAGTACTTC
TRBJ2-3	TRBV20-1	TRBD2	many	CSALPGLAESDTQYF	TGCAGTGCACTTCCCGGACTAGCGGAATCAGATACGCAGTATTTT
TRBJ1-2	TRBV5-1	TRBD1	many	CASSLTGQDYGYTF	TGCGCCAGCAGCTTGACGGGACAGGACTATGGCTACACCTTC
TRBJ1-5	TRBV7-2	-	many	CASSLNGEYGQPQHF	TGTGCCAGCAGCTTAAACGGGGAATATGGTCAGCCCCAGCATTTT
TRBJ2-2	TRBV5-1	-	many	CASSGDGLWGNTGELFF	TGCGCCAGCAGCGGGGACGGCCTCTGGGGAAACACCGGGGAGCTGTTTTTT
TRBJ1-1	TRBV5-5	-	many	CASSSSGNSGSRTEAFF	TGTGCCAGCAGCTCCTCGGGGAATAGTGGGTCCCGCACTGAAGCTTTCTTT
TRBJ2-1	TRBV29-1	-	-	CSVDLGGGHNEQFF	TGCAGCGTTGATTTAGGGGGAGGGCACAATGAGCAGTTCTTC
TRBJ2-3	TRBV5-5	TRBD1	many	CASSQRTGATDTQYF	TGTGCCAGCAGCCAGAGGACAGGGGCCACAGATACGCAGTATTTT
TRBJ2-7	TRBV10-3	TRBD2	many	CAISESPSGSSYEQYF	TGTGCCATCAGTGAGTCGCCTAGCGGGAGCTCGTACGAGCAGTACTTC
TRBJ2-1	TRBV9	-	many	CASSVGARASSYNEQFF	TGTGCCAGCAGCGTAGGGGCCAGAGCAAGTTCCTACAATGAGCAGTTCTTC
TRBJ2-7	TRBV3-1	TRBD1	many	CASSQGPGTGIQQYF	TGTGCCAGCAGCCAAGGGCCGGGGACAGGGATCCAGCAGTACTTC
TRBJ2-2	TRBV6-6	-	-	CASSPSDLWQNTGELFF	TGTGCCAGCAGCCCTAGTGACCTGTGGCAGAACACCGGGGAGCTGTTTTTT
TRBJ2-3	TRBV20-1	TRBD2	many	CSARYGTTRGRVGDTQYF	TGCAGTGCTAGATACGGGACTACCCGAGGGAGGGTAGGAGATACGCAGTATTTT
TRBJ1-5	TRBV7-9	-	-	CARSLHNQHQHF	TGTGCCAGAAGCCTGCACAATCAGCACCAGCATTTT
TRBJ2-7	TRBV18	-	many	CASSRSRETYEQYF	TGTGCCAGCTCCCGCTCCAGGGAGACCTACGAGCAGTACTTC
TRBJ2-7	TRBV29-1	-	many	CSVGPGPDKYEQYF	TGCAGCGTTGGCCCAGGGCCGGATAAATACGAGCAGTACTTC
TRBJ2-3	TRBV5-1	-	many	CASSFSPASVSTDTQYF	TGCGCCAGCAGCTTTAGTCCAGCTAGCGTTTCTACAGATACGCAGTATTTT
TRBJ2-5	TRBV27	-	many	CASSLEGRTQYF	TGTGCCAGCAGTTTAGAGGGGAGGACCCAGTACTTC
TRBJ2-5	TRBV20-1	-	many	CSAGGGLRPETQYF	TGCAGTGCGGGGGGGGGCCTCAGACCAGAGACCCAGTACTTC
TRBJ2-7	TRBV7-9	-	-	CASSPPRAPWAEQYF	TGTGCCAGCAGCCCCCCCCGGGCCCCATGGGCCGAGCAGTACTTC
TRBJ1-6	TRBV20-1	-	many	CSAREEGSFNSPLHF	TGCAGTGCTAGAGAGGAGGGGTCGTTCAATTCACCCCTCCACTTT
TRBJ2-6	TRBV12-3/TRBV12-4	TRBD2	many	CASSTVGRVGANVLTF	TGTGCCAGCAGTACCGTCGGGAGGGTTGGGGCCAACGTCCTGACTTTC
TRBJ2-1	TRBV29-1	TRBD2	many	CSVGGRTSGSYNEQFF	TGCAGCGTTGGGGGGAGGACTAGCGGTTCCTACAATGAGCAGTTCTTC
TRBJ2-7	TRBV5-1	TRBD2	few	CASSQDALAGYEQYF	TGCGCCAGCAGCCAGGACGCACTAGCGGGCTACGAGCAGTACTTC
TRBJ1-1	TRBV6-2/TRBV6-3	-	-	CASSYVGTEAFF	TGTGCCAGCAGTTACGTGGGCACTGAAGCTTTCTTT
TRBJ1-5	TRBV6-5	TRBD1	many	CASRRTGDNQPQHF	TGTGCCAGCAGAAGGACAGGGGACAATCAGCCCCAGCATTTT
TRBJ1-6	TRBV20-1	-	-	CSANPGQGRSPLHF	TGCAGTGCTAATCCGGGCCAAGGGCGGTCACCCCTCCACTTT
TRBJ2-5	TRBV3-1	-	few	CASSQEEDSSETQYF	TGTGCCAGCAGCCAAGAAGAAGACAGCAGTGAGACCCAGTACTTC
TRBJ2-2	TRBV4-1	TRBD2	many	CASSQVAGGLFGELFF	TGCGCCAGCAGCCAAGTGGCGGGGGGCCTATTTGGGGAGCTGTTTTTT
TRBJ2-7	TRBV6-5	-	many	CASSYKGRQYF	TGTGCCAGCAGCTACAAAGGGAGGCAGTACTTC
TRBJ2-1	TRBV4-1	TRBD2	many	CASSQGGGEQFF	TGCGCCAGCAGCCAAGGGGGGGGTGAGCAGTTCTTC
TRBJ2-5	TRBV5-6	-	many	CASSPRLEAGETQYF	TGTGCCAGCAGCCCTCGTCTGGAGGCAGGGGAGACCCAGTACTTC
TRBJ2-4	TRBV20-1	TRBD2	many	CSARGTSGMAAKNIQYF	TGCAGTGCTCGCGGGACTAGCGGGATGGCGGCCAAAAACATTCAGTACTTC